This section outlines one T cell receptor (beta chain) sequence together with its context. Its antigen is still unknown. The entry originates in a study of cytomegalovirus exposure and HLA in healthy donors. The PCR was carried out with 60 Vbeta primers and 13 Jbeta primers. The assay was immunoSEQ multiplex PCR, and TCRdb's table has in-frame clones only and misses some. Of 90,000 to 100,000 clones in the sample, around 69% are singletons; the top ten hold 15% to 20%. Study results and caveats: Prior analysis indicated that the majority of TCR beta V segments exhibited productivity approximately 87% or approximately 30% of the time. Most CMV-associated TCR beta chains were later found to appear HLA-restricted. The study listed around 150 cytomegalovirus-associated TCR beta chains.

From germline, CDR1 is MDHEN and CDR2 SYDVKM. V lost 5 bases to trimming and J lost 8 bases, with 12 bases between them. The CDR3 spans 12 residues. The chain couples TRBV28 to TRBJ1-2; weak D call: TRBD1 (5 bases). This clonotype was obtained from a woman aged 55-69 years in good health and CMV-seropositive. Sequencing was done on a sample of PBMCs. Here the CDR3 reads CASSTPGYGYTF. Written as DNA, the CDR3 is TGTGCCAGCAGTACGCCAGGGTACGGCTACACCTTC.